This T cell receptor beta chain was recovered during a study of T cells in Graves' hyperthyroidism and ophthalmopathy. Study-wide findings and caveats: Ophthalmopathy was distinguished from stable hyperthyroidism by 13 V-J signatures. Onset of ophthalmopathy came a median approximately 6 months after the model predicted it.

Of note for this clonotype: No antigen is known for it.

RNA transcripts served as the template for amplifying TCR beta CDR3 regions. The TCR CDR3 was amplified in a first-round RT-PCR using the HTBI primer set. TCRdb processed the multiplex PCR reads anew with MiXCR; each CDR3 protein has one entry. The sample has hundreds of thousands of distinct CDR3 sequences, roughly 22% seen once; the top ten hold about 60%. Looked up from germline, CDR1 is MGHRA and CDR2 is YSYEKL. This CDR3 has 17 residues. Trimming pared 0 bases from V and 2 bases from J, leaving 15 bases between. Lactation, pregnancy, other autoimmune disease or uncontrolled infection excluded patients. Clinicians diagnosed patients from clinical symptoms, serum thyroxine and TRAb, thyroid ultrasound and orbital computed tomography.

The clonotype was recovered from a man aged 30-40 years with Graves' ophthalmopathy. Sequences were obtained from blood. The chain links TRBV4-1 to TRBJ2-3; D is undetermined. The DNA for the CDR3 is TGCGCCAGCAGCCAAGATCCCGTCCGAACCCACACAGATACGCAGTATTTT. This sequence encodes CASSQDPVRTHTDTQYF.